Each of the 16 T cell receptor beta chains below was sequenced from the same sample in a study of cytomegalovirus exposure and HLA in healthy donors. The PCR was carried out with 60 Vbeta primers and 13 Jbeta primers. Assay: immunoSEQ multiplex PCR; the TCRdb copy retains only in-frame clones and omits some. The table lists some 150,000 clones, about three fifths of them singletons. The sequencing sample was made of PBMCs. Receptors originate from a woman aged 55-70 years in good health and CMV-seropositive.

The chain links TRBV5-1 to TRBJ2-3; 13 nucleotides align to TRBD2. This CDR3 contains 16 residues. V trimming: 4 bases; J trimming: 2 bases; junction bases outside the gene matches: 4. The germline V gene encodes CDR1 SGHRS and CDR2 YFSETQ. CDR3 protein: CASSPLAGGFTDTQYF. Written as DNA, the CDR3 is TGCGCCAGCAGCCCACTAGCGGGAGGGTTCACAGATACGCAGTATTTT.

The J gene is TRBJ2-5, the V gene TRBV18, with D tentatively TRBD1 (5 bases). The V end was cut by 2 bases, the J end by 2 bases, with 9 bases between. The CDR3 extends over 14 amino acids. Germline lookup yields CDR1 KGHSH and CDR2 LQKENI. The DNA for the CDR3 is TGTGCCAGCTCACCAATCCAGGGACAAGAGACCCAGTACTTC. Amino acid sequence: CASSPIQGQETQYF.

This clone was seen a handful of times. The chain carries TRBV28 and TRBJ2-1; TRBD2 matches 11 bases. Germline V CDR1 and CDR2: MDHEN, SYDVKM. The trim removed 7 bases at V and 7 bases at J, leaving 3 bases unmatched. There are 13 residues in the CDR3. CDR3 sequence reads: CASTTSGTNEQFF. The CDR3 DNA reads TGTGCCAGCACGACTAGCGGGACGAATGAGCAGTTCTTC.

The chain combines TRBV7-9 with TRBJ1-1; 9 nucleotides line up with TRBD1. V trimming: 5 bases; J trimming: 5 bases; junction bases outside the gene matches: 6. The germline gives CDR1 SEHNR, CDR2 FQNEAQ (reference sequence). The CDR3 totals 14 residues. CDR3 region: CASSVYRGQTEAFF. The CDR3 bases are TGTGCCAGCAGCGTTTACAGGGGGCAAACTGAAGCTTTCTTT.

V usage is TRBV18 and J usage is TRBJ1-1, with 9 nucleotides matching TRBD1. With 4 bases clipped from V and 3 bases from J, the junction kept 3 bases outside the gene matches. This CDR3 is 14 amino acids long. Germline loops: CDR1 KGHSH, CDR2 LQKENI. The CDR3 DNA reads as TGTGCCAGCTCACTGAGGACAGGGGACACTGAAGCTTTCTTT. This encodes CASSLRTGDTEAFF.

The CDR3 protein is CSVDTRLAGNEQFF. As DNA, the CDR3 is TGCAGCGTTGATACGAGACTAGCGGGAAATGAGCAGTTCTTC. The V gene is TRBV29-1, the J gene TRBJ2-1, with 11 bases matching TRBD2. The CDR3 totals 14 residues. J lost 7 bases, V lost 3 bases, and 5 bases had no gene match. Germline assignment: CDR1 SQVTM and CDR2 ANQGSEA.

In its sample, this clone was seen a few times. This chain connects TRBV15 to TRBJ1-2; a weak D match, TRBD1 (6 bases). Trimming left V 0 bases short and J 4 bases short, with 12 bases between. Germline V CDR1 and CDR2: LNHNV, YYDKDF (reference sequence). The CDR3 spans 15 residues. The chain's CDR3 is CATSRDRGLAYGYTF. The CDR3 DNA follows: TGTGCCACCAGCAGAGACAGGGGCTTGGCCTATGGCTACACCTTC.

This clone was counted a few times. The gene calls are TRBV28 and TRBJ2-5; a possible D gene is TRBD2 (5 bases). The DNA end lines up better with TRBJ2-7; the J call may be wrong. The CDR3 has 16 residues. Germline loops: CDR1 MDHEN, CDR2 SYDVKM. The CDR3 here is CASSLREGSISYEQYF. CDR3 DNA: TGTGCCAGCAGTTTAAGAGAGGGCTCGATCTCCTACGAGCAGTACTTC.

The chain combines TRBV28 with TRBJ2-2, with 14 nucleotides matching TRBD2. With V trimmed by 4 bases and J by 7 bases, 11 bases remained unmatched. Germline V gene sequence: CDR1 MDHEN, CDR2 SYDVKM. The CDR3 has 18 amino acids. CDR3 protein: CASSYLGLAGVGGGELFF. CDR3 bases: TGTGCCAGCAGTTACCTGGGACTAGCGGGAGTTGGTGGCGGGGAGCTGTTTTTT.

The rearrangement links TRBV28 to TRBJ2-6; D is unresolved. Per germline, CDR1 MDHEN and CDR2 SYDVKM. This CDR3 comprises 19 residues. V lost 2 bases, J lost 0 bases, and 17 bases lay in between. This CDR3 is CASSLIFPHSSSGANVLTF. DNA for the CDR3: TGTGCCAGCAGTTTAATTTTCCCGCACTCGAGCTCTGGGGCCAACGTCCTGACTTTC.

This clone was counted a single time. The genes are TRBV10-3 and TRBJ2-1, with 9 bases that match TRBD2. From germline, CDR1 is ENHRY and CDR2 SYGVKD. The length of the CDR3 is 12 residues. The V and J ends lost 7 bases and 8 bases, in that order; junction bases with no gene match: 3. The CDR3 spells CAITAGGYEQFF. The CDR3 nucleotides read TGTGCCATCACCGCGGGGGGGTATGAGCAGTTCTTC.

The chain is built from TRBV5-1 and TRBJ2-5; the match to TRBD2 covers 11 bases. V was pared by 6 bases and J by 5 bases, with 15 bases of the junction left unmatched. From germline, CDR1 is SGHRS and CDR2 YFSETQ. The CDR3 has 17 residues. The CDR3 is CASTFGYSGRAGETQYF. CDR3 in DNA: TGCGCCAGCACTTTCGGTTATAGCGGGAGGGCAGGGGAGACCCAGTACTTC. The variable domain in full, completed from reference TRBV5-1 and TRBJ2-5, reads KAGVTQTPRYLIKTRGQQVTLSCSPISGHRSVSWYQQTPGQGLQFLFEYFSETQRNKGNFPGRFSGRQFSNSRSEMNVSTLELGDSALYLCASTFGYSGRAGETQYFGPGTRLLVL.

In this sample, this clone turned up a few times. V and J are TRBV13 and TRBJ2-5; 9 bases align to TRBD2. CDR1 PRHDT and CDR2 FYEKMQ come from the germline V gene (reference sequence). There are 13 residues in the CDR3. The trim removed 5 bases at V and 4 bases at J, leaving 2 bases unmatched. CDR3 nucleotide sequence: TGTGCCAGCAGCAAACTAGCGGGAGAGACCCAGTACTTC. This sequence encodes CASSKLAGETQYF. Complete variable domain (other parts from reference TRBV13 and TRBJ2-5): AAGVIQSPRHLIKEKRETATLKCYPIPRHDTVYWYQQGPGQDPQFLISFYEKMQSDKGSIPDRFSAQQFSDYHSELNMSSLELGDSALYFCASSKLAGETQYFGPGTRLLVL.

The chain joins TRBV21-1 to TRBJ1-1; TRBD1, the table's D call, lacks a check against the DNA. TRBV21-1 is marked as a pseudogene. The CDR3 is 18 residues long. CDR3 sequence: CASSKETGPSGMNTEAFF. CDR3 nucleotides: TGTGCCAGCAGCAAAGAAACAGGGCCTTCGGGAATGAACACTGAAGCTTTCTTT.

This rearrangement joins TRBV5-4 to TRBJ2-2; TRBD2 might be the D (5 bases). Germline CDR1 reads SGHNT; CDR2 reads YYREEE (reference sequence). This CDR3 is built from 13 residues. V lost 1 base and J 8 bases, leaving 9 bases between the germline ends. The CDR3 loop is CASSLSLEGELFF. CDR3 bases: TGTGCCAGCAGCTTGTCACTAGAGGGGGAGCTGTTTTTT.

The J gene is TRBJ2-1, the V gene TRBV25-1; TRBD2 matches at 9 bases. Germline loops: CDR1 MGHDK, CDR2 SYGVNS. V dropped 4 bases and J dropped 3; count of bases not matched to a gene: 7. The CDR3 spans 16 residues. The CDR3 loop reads CASSADSGSSYNEQFF. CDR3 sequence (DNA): TGTGCCAGCAGTGCAGATAGCGGGAGTAGCTACAATGAGCAGTTCTTC.